The 10 T cell receptor beta chains below all came from one sample that was sequenced in a study of T cell repertoires in cytomegalovirus infection. TCRdb analysed the reads with MiXCR anew, one entry per CDR3 protein. Altogether about 600,000 distinct CDR3 sequences are present, more than 20% being singletons, with the ten largest covering 7% to 9%. The source material was CD8+ T cells from PBMCs. The receptors stem from a human donor in good health (CMV status not recorded). Some clones in this sample may be carry-over from other donors' samples.

This clonotype was counted at least ten times. The chain couples TRBV19 to TRBJ2-2; TRBD2 matches 13 bases. Germline V CDR1 and CDR2: LNHDA, SQIVND (reference sequence). The CDR3 consists of 15 residues. With V trimmed by 5 bases and J by 7 bases, 4 bases remained unmatched. Here the CDR3 reads CASSAGLAGNGELFF. For the CDR3, the DNA is TGTGCCAGTAGTGCGGGACTAGCGGGGAACGGGGAGCTGTTTTTT. The entire variable domain, with the rest obtained from reference TRBV19 and TRBJ2-2, is as follows: DGGITQSPKYLFRKEGQNVTLSCEQNLNHDAMYWYRQDPGQGLRLIYYSQIVNDFQKGDIAEGYSVSREKKESFPLTVTSAQKNPTAFYLCASSAGLAGNGELFFGEGSRLTVL.

In its sample, this clonotype was seen a few times. The J gene is TRBJ2-1, the V gene TRBV2, with TRBD2 matching over 9 bases. Germline V CDR1 and CDR2: SNHLY, FYNNEI. V lost 5 bases, J lost 0 bases, and 8 bases stayed unmatched. The CDR3 is 17 residues long. The CDR3 DNA sequence: TGTGCCAGCAGTAGCAATGCGGGAGGGAGCTCCTACAATGAGCAGTTCTTC. Translating it yields CASSSNAGGSSYNEQFF.

This chain joins TRBV2 and TRBJ1-1; D is undetermined. The CDR3 extends over 13 amino acids. CDR1 and CDR2 from the germline V gene are SNHLY and FYNNEI. V was shortened by 7 bases and J by 1 base, with 10 bases between the two germline ends. The CDR3: CASKEGKNTEAFF. The CDR3 DNA reads as TGTGCCAGCAAGGAAGGAAAGAACACTGAAGCTTTCTTT.

This clonotype was counted ten times or more. Written as DNA, the CDR3 is TGTGCCAGCGGTTCTCCGGACCGTAGCTCCTACAATGAGCAGTTCTTC. Encoded protein: CASGSPDRSSYNEQFF. The chain uses TRBV7-2 and TRBJ2-1; D remains ambiguous. Germline values: CDR1 SGHTA, CDR2 FQGNSA. This CDR3 region has 16 residues. The ends were cut back, 8 bases at V and 0 bases at J, with 17 bases in the middle.

This clonotype has only a few counts. This chain uses TRBV6-5 with TRBJ1-4; tentative D call: TRBD1 (5 bases). This CDR3 region has 16 residues. The germline V and J ends were trimmed by 0 bases and 2 bases, with 10 bases remaining between them. Germline values: CDR1 MNHEY, CDR2 SVGAGI. DNA of the CDR3: TGTGCCAGCAGTTACTCGATGTACAGGACTAATGAAAAACTGTTTTTT. Protein product: CASSYSMYRTNEKLFF.

This clonotype was seen repeatedly, ten times or more. The chain recombines TRBV7-3 with TRBJ2-7, with D possibly TRBD1 on 6 matching bases. This CDR3 is built from 20 residues. The V and J ends lost 2 bases and 1 base respectively, with 27 bases between them. Germline V gene sequence: CDR1 SGHTA, CDR2 FQGTGA. The CDR3 nucleotides are TGTGCCAGCAGCTTATCCCCCCAGGGGCCACCACAACCGGCATCCTACGAGCAGTACGTC. Translating gives CASSLSPQGPPQPASYEQYV.

CDR3 loop: CASSTDRVTQYF. The DNA for the CDR3 is TGTGCCAGTAGCACGGACAGGGTTACGCAGTATTTT. The chain carries TRBV19 and TRBJ2-3; 8 bases agree with TRBD1. Germline CDR1 is LNHDA and CDR2 is SQIVND (reference sequence). V was pared by 6 bases and J by 8 bases, with 4 bases of the junction left unmatched. This CDR3 spans 12 amino acids.

The chain links TRBV29-1 to TRBJ2-7, with 7 bases matching TRBD2. The CDR3 length is 13 residues. The ends lost 5 bases at V and 0 bases at J; junction bases unmatched: 4. Germline CDR1 reads SQVTM; CDR2 reads ANQGSEA. Here the CDR3 DNA reads TGCAGCGTTTCCAGCGGGGACTCCTACGAGCAGTACTTC. This codes for CSVSSGDSYEQYF.

This clonotype was seen a few times. The rearrangement links TRBV14 to TRBJ2-5, with TRBD2 identical over 7 bases. Germline V CDR1 and CDR2: SGHDN, FVKESK. With 3 bases clipped from V and 3 bases from J, the junction kept 4 bases outside the gene matches. The CDR3 totals 14 residues. As DNA, the CDR3 is TGTGCCAGCAGCCACTGGCGGGGGAAAGAGACCCAGTACTTC. Translating gives CASSHWRGKETQYF.

This clonotype was picked up many times. The chain uses TRBV7-8 and TRBJ2-1, with TRBD2 matching over 7 bases. The CDR3 extends over 13 amino acids. V lost 2 bases, J lost 9 bases, and 4 bases stayed unmatched. Per the germline V gene, CDR1 is SGHVS and CDR2 is FQNEAQ. The DNA of the CDR3 is TGTGCCAGCAGCTTACCGGGGGAGGGTGAGCAGTTCTTC. This codes for CASSLPGEGEQFF.